This T cell receptor beta chain was captured in a study of T cells after yellow fever vaccination. About the research overall: Preparation of fractions with low cell numbers was performed using SMART-Seq v4 Ultra Low Input.

This clonotype was picked up many times. Antigen unknown. One entry per CDR3 protein results from TCRdb running MiXCR on the 5' RACE reads. The sample yields a few hundred thousand distinct CDR3 sequences, around 4% seen once. Trimming removed 5 bases at V and 0 bases at J, with 10 bases between. Looked up from germline, CDR1 is SGHTA and CDR2 is FQGNSA. The CDR3 totals 14 residues. Study outcomes and limitations: It was a small share of clonotypes that appeared in both CD4 and CD8 compartments.

The source of this sequence is a man aged 18 to 30 who received the YFV17D yellow fever vaccine. The chain couples TRBV7-2 to TRBJ2-5; D is unresolved. Sequenced material: PBMCs, taken on the day of the yellow fever booster vaccination. For the CDR3, the DNA is TGTGCCAGCAGCATTTCTCGAAACCAAGAGACCCAGTACTTC. This gives the protein CASSISRNQETQYF.